This T cell receptor beta chain originates from a study of shared clonotypes between healthy human individuals. TCRdb keeps only in-frame clones here, not all; method: immunoSEQ multiplex PCR. The repertoire consists of about 590,000 clones, with about 95% occurring once and the leading ten covering less than 0.13%. CDR1 and CDR2 (germline): SGHDT, YYEEEE. V trimming: 4 bases; J trimming: 4 bases; junction bases outside the gene matches: 8. The length of the CDR3 is 16 residues. Only CD45RO-negative cells positively selected for CCR7 counted as naive CD8 cells, so terminally differentiated effector memory CD45RA+ cells were excluded.

This TCR was sampled from a woman in her 30s in good health. Material: naive CD8+ T cells sorted from blood. V and J are TRBV5-6 and TRBJ2-1; 10 bases map to TRBD2. The DNA of the CDR3 is TGTGCCAGCAGCGACGCACTAGCGGGGCTTTACAATGAGCAGTTCTTC. Protein sequence: CASSDALAGLYNEQFF. The full variable domain, completed using reference TRBV5-6 and TRBJ2-1, is DAGVTQSPTHLIKTRGQQVTLRCSPKSGHDTVSWYQQALGQGPQFIFQYYEEEERQRGNFPDRFSGHQFPNYSSELNVNALLLGDSALYLCASSDALAGLYNEQFFGPGTRLTVL.